The 29 T cell receptor beta chains presented below share a single source sample, sequenced in a study of blood T cell repertoires in COVID-19. TCRdb keeps only in-frame clones here, not all; method: immunoSEQ multiplex PCR. The profile shows approximately 120,000 clones, 85% to 90% of them singletons. The sequenced sample consisted of peripheral blood. Receptors originate from a woman at least 80 years old with COVID-19, enrolled during active disease.

The chain uses TRBV27 and TRBJ1-4, with 10 bases that match TRBD1. Trimming at V came to 6 bases and at J to 8 bases, leaving 3 bases not matched to a gene. This CDR3 contains 13 residues. In germline, CDR1 is MNHEY, CDR2 SMNVEV (reference sequence). CDR3 loop: CASRDRGDEKLFF. CDR3 coding DNA: TGTGCCAGCAGGGACAGGGGGGACGAAAAACTGTTTTTT.

The gene calls are TRBV28 and TRBJ2-7; 7 bases match TRBD2. The V and J ends lost 2 bases and 4 bases, in that order; junction bases with no gene match: 2. The CDR3 is 13 amino acids. The germline V gene has CDR1 MDHEN and CDR2 SYDVKM. The CDR3 protein is CASSLSGIYEQYF. In DNA form, the CDR3 reads TGTGCCAGCAGTTTAAGCGGGATTTACGAGCAGTACTTC.

This clone was picked up a small number of times. This sequence joins TRBV4-2 and TRBJ1-6, with a tentative D call TRBD1 (5 bases). Per germline, CDR1 LGHNA and CDR2 YNFKEQ. This CDR3 has 14 residues. V was clipped by 0 bases and J by 8 bases, with 8 bases between them. As DNA, the CDR3 is TGTGCCAGCAGCCAAGATCCGGGGGATTCACCCCTCCACTTT. It encodes CASSQDPGDSPLHF.

The chain links TRBV9 to TRBJ2-7; 8 positions agree with TRBD1. The CDR3 has 17 residues. Per germline, CDR1 SGDLS and CDR2 YYNGEE. V shed 4 bases, J shed 2 bases, and the junction held 14 bases outside the gene matches. In nucleotides, the CDR3 is TGTGCCAGCAGCCCCCCCCTGGGGCAGGGGGCTACCTACGAGCAGTACTTC. Amino acid sequence: CASSPPLGQGATYEQYF.

The gene calls are TRBV7-6 and TRBJ2-2; D perhaps matches TRBD2 (5 bases). Trimming cost V 4 bases and J 2 bases, with 5 bases left between them. Looked up from germline, CDR1 is SGHVS and CDR2 is FNYEAQ. The CDR3 runs to 13 residues. CDR3 nucleotides: TGTGCCAGCAGCTCTAGCAACACCGGGGAGCTGTTTTTT. Its protein is CASSSSNTGELFF.

For this clone: Within the sample, other DNA sequences also encode this same CDR3. The chain joins TRBV15 to TRBJ2-5, with D possibly matching TRBD1 (5 bases). The V gene's germline CDR1 is LNHNV and CDR2 YYDKDF (reference sequence). The CDR3 is 12 residues long. V lost 3 bases to trimming and J lost 5 bases, with 7 bases between them. The CDR3 spells CATSRAGETQYF. In nucleotides, the CDR3 is TGTGCCACCAGCAGGGCAGGGGAGACCCAGTACTTC.

The V and J genes are TRBV9 and TRBJ2-7, with TRBD2 identical over 7 bases. Germline loops: CDR1 SGDLS, CDR2 YYNGEE. Losses at the gene ends were 0 bases for V and 0 bases for J; bases not matched to a gene: 6. The CDR3 contains 16 residues. The CDR3 here is CASSVGASGPSYEQYF. For the CDR3, the DNA is TGTGCCAGCAGCGTAGGGGCTAGCGGCCCCTCCTACGAGCAGTACTTC.

The chain recombines TRBV21-1 with TRBJ2-5; the D segment call TRBD2 is taken from the table without a DNA check. TRBV21-1 is described as a pseudogene. The CDR3 is made up of 12 amino acids. The CDR3 spells CASSKLEETQYF. Here the CDR3 DNA reads TGTGCCAGCAGCAAACTAGAGGAGACCCAGTACTTC.

The chain employs TRBV11-2 and TRBJ2-7; D might be TRBD2 (5 bases). The CDR3 spans 15 residues. Between the trimmed V and J ends, which lost 5 bases and 0 bases, there was a span of 14 bases. Germline loops: CDR1 SGHAT, CDR2 FQNNGV. The CDR3: CASSRIGGSSYEQYF. CDR3 DNA sequence: TGTGCCAGCAGCCGTATCGGAGGAAGCTCCTACGAGCAGTACTTC.

This clone was detected only once. This sequence joins TRBV18 and TRBJ2-2, with D unresolved. CDR1 is KGHSH and CDR2 is LQKENI in the germline V gene. This CDR3 comprises 14 residues. V was trimmed by 1 base and J by 1 base, leaving 4 bases between them. As DNA, the CDR3 is TGTGCCAGCTCACCACTTATGAACACCGGGGAGCTGTTTTTT. Translation gives CASSPLMNTGELFF.

The rearrangement uses TRBV19 and TRBJ1-5; D not certain. Germline assignment: CDR1 LNHDA and CDR2 SQIVND (reference sequence). The CDR3 is 14 amino acids. V was clipped by 5 bases and J by 6 bases, with 14 bases between them. CDR3 coding DNA: TGTGCCAGTAGTCGCCAGGTGAGGGCTCAGCCCCAGCATTTT. Translated: CASSRQVRAQPQHF.

This chain uses TRBV5-4 with TRBJ2-2; 9 nucleotides match TRBD2. CDR3 length equals 16 residues. Germline lookup yields CDR1 SGHNT and CDR2 YYREEE (reference sequence). The ends lost 2 bases at V and 5 bases at J; junction bases unmatched: 7. The CDR3 DNA is TGTGCCAGCAGCTTACCGGGACTAGCTGAGACCGGGGAGCTGTTTTTT. Its protein product is CASSLPGLAETGELFF.

The rearrangement uses TRBV5-4 and TRBJ2-5, with TRBD2 matching over 12 bases. CDR3 length: 17 residues. V lost 0 bases and J lost 1; bases outside the gene matches: 4. Germline V gives CDR1 SGHNT, CDR2 YYREEE (reference sequence). DNA for the CDR3: TGTGCCAGCAGCTTGGTTCTAGCGGGAGGGCTCCAAGAGACCCAGTACTTC. It yields the protein CASSLVLAGGLQETQYF.

The V call is TRBV18, the J call TRBJ2-6; TRBD2 might be the D (6 bases). The CDR3 runs to 17 residues. V shed 5 bases and J shed 2 bases, with 16 bases lying between them. Germline V CDR1 and CDR2: KGHSH, LQKENI. CDR3 loop: CASSTNWGEAGANVLTF. As DNA, the CDR3 is TGTGCCAGCTCAACGAACTGGGGGGAGGCTGGGGCCAACGTCCTGACTTTC.

Here the CDR3 reads CASSLGAGSGNTIYF. In DNA form, the CDR3 reads TGTGCCAGCAGCCTTGGCGCGGGGAGTGGAAACACCATATATTTT. The chain uses TRBV7-3 and TRBJ1-3; D gene unclear. Trimming removed 5 bases from V and 3 bases from J, with 14 bases in between. The CDR3 is made up of 15 amino acids. CDR1 and CDR2 from the germline V gene are SGHTA and FQGTGA. Based on the CDR3 plus reference TRBV7-3 and TRBJ1-3, the full variable domain is GAGVSQTPSNKVTEKGKYVELRCDPISGHTALYWYRQSLGQGPEFLIYFQGTGAADDSGLPNDRFFAVRPEGSVSTLKIQRTERGDSAVYLCASSLGAGSGNTIYFGEGSWLTVV.

This clone has just a few counts. The genes are TRBV12-3 or TRBV12-4 and TRBJ2-7; a possible D gene is TRBD1 (5 bases). V was cut by 3 bases and J by 3 bases, with 6 bases left in between. The length of the CDR3 is 12 residues. The CDR3 DNA reads TGTGCCAGCAGTTTCCAGGGCTACGAGCAGTACTTC. Protein: CASSFQGYEQYF.

The chain has TRBV29-1 and TRBJ2-7, with 13 bases identical to TRBD2. The germline V gene encodes CDR1 SQVTM and CDR2 ANQGSEA. The CDR3 extends over 12 amino acids. The DNA of the CDR3 is TGCAGTGGGACTAGCGGGACCTACGAGCAGTACTTC. Amino acids: CSGTSGTYEQYF.

The V call is TRBV15, the J call TRBJ2-7; 7 bases fit TRBD2. The J segment lost 1 base and the V segment lost 0 bases, leaving 0 bases of the junction unmatched. CDR1 LNHNV and CDR2 YYDKDF come from the germline V gene (reference sequence). The CDR3 extends over 14 amino acids. The CDR3 DNA is TGTGCCACCAGCAGAGATAGCGGGTCCTACGAGCAGTACTTC. Residues: CATSRDSGSYEQYF.

The rearrangement joins TRBV2 to TRBJ2-7, with D possibly being TRBD2 (6 bases). Germline-derived CDR1 and CDR2 are SNHLY and FYNNEI. V was trimmed by 0 bases and J by 1 base, leaving 10 bases between them. The CDR3 length is 15 residues. CDR3 sequence: CASSEAGRGSYEQYF. The CDR3 DNA follows: TGTGCCAGCAGTGAAGCTGGGCGGGGATCCTACGAGCAGTACTTC.

The chain uses TRBV6-5 and TRBJ1-1, with a tentative D call TRBD1 (6 bases). V lost 6 bases and J 1 base, leaving 15 bases between the germline ends. The CDR3 sequence is 15 residues long. Germline V gene sequence: CDR1 MNHEY, CDR2 SVGAGI. The CDR3 nucleotides read TGTGCCAGCAGCCGATCGGGACAACCGAACACTGAAGCTTTCTTT. Its translation: CASSRSGQPNTEAFF.

The chain recombines TRBV3-1 (or the pseudogene TRBV3-2) with TRBJ2-1; the D gene is possibly TRBD2 (6 bases). CDR1 and CDR2 from the germline V gene are LGHDT and YNNKEL (reference sequence). CDR3 size: 17 residues. With 0 bases removed from V and 8 bases from J, the gap between germline ends came to 20 bases. CDR3 bases: TGTGCCAGCAGCCAAGAGGTGAAGACGGGAGTTAGAGATGAGCAGTTCTTC. Translation: CASSQEVKTGVRDEQFF.

V gene TRBV21-1 combines with J gene TRBJ2-1; the table's D call TRBD2 went unverified against the DNA. TRBV21-1 is annotated as a pseudogene. The CDR3 is 14 residues long. The CDR3 protein is CASRGGRAGNEQFF. The CDR3 DNA reads as TGTGCCAGCCGGGGCGGGAGGGCCGGCAATGAGCAGTTCTTC.

This clone has just one count. Here the CDR3 reads CAIRGHENSPLHF. In DNA, the CDR3 is TGTGCCATCAGGGGACATGAAAATTCACCCCTCCACTTT. The chain has TRBV10-3 and TRBJ1-6, with D possibly TRBD1 on 6 matching bases. In germline, CDR1 is ENHRY, CDR2 SYGVKD. Trimming removed 6 bases at V and 7 bases at J, with 10 bases between. This CDR3 spans 13 amino acids.

The J gene is TRBJ1-2, the V gene TRBV6-5; TRBD1 aligns across 10 bases. Germline assignment: CDR1 MNHEY and CDR2 SVGAGI. Germline trimming cut 7 bases from V and 7 bases from J; bases unmatched to any gene: 9. CDR3 size: 14 residues. CDR3 coding DNA: TGTGCCAGCACGGAGAGGGACAGGGGAGTTGGCTACACCTTC. Translating it yields CASTERDRGVGYTF.

The chain carries TRBV6-5 and TRBJ1-1, with D tentatively TRBD1 (5 bases). The CDR3 length is 15 residues. In germline, CDR1 is MNHEY, CDR2 SVGAGI. V lost 2 bases, J lost 0 bases, and 10 bases lay in between. For the CDR3, the DNA is TGTGCCAGCAGTTACGTCGGGGGTATGAACACTGAAGCTTTCTTT. Its protein is CASSYVGGMNTEAFF.

The count of this clone is one. The genes are TRBV7-9 and TRBJ2-1; TRBD2 aligns across 15 bases. The germline CDR1 and CDR2 sequences are SEHNR and FQNEAQ (reference sequence). There are 17 residues in the CDR3. V was clipped by 0 bases and J by 6 bases; unmatched bases: 3. The CDR3 DNA follows: TGTGCCAGCAGCTTAGCCGGACTAGCGGGAGGGGGCAATGAGCAGTTCTTC. Amino acid sequence: CASSLAGLAGGGNEQFF.

The chain is built from TRBV6-1 and TRBJ2-2; weak D call: TRBD1 (5 bases). Germline V gene data show CDR1 as MNHNS and CDR2 as SASEGT. The CDR3 length is 15 residues. V was shortened by 2 bases and J by 4 bases, with 11 bases between the two germline ends. CDR3 protein: CASSEMGPFTGELFF. CDR3 nucleotide sequence: TGTGCCAGCAGTGAAATGGGGCCGTTCACCGGGGAGCTGTTTTTT.

This clone was picked up a small number of times. CDR3 residues: CASSPEEVNTEAFF. CDR3 nucleotides: TGTGCCAGCAGCCCAGAGGAGGTGAACACTGAAGCTTTCTTT. The V gene is TRBV4-2, the J gene TRBJ1-1; D is unclear. Germline values: CDR1 LGHNA, CDR2 YNFKEQ. Trimming removed 4 bases at V and 0 bases at J, with 9 bases between. The CDR3 is made up of 14 amino acids.

The chain employs TRBV29-1 and TRBJ2-7, with 11 bases aligning to TRBD2. Germline V gene sequence: CDR1 SQVTM, CDR2 ANQGSEA. The CDR3 extends over 14 amino acids. V shed 7 bases and J 1 base; nucleotides not matched to a gene: 6. The CDR3 coding sequence is TGCAGCGACATAGGACTAGCGGGTTCCTACGAGCAGTACTTC. Protein product: CSDIGLAGSYEQYF.